This paragraph covers one T cell receptor beta chain sequence. Its cognate antigen has yet to be identified. Base qualities are not provided; no much larger clone lies one nucleotide away. Eligible patients were adults with ileal or ileocolonic Crohn's disease who had an indication for ileocolonic resection. Whole ileal mucosal biopsies were kept frozen at -80 degrees C prior to DNA extraction. A TRizol-based method was used to extract genomic DNA from the frozen whole biopsies, and the DNA was quantified with a NanoDrop 2000 spectrophotometer. The data were obtained in a study of T cell repertoires in ileal Crohn's disease (dated by TCRdb to the late 2010s). The study in broad terms: At the time of surgery, 30% to 45% of patients were active smokers, and the median duration of disease was around eight years. Every patient underwent surgery because of a complication, which was stricturing disease in 61% and penetrating disease in 39%. About half of the patients received postoperative therapy: eleven to twelve received thiopurines and 15 to 20 received anti-TNF agents. A prospective multicentre cohort supplied the 50 or so Crohn's disease patients whose TCR repertoires were analysed. The study ran alongside a multicentre cohort designed to identify predictors of early endoscopic recurrence after ileocolonic resection. A Rutgeerts score above i0 was used to define endoscopic postoperative recurrence. A total of around 150 mucosal samples from about 57 patients were sequenced, collected from several sites on the surgical specimen as well as at postoperative endoscopy. Overall study results and their limits: Only a subgroup of patients, of unstated size, had mucosal CD4 and CD8 T cells sorted and sequenced. Higher high-frequency clone percentages at surgery were associated with endoscopic recurrence; all patients with clonality above 26.8% (18/57) had recurrence. Sorted CD8 T cells carried more high-frequency clones than CD4 T cells, suggesting mucosal expansions were mainly CD8. Patients who were active smokers at surgery had a significantly higher proportion of clonal expansions than non-smokers (roughly 27% vs 19%, p=0.02).

Trimming costs V 3 bases and J 6 bases, and their ends lie 11 bases apart. Inclusive of the bounding cysteine and phenylalanine, the CDR3 is 13 residues long. Only the CDR3 DNA stays, 39 bases, in frame from base 1. For CDR1 and CDR2, the germline V gene (reference sequence) lists LNHNV and YYDKDF. For commercial TCRB immunosequencing, about 0.45 micrograms of biopsy DNA were submitted for each sample. Adaptive Biotechnology amplified the CDR3 regions from genomic DNA with a two-step multiplex PCR designed to control amplification bias. In the first PCR, primers covered every V and J gene segment, and in the second PCR, barcodes and Illumina adapters were added. An Illumina instrument was used to sequence the CDR3 libraries. The original pipeline was this. The analysis drew on both the pipelines supplied by the vendor and custom analysis of the raw data in R/Bioconductor running R version 3.3.0. Clonality, ranging from 0 to 1, was calculated as the inverse of the normalised Shannon entropy of all productive clones. High-frequency clones were defined as the share of the repertoire occupied by the top 100 clones, with only clones passing a 95% confidence test being retained. Repertoire diversity was measured with the Simpson index, and overlap between samples was measured with the Morisita-Horn index. TCRdb carries this immuneACCESS record with in-frame sequences only. Its versions omit some clonotypes, under half of them owing to an unresolved V gene in the studies checked, with the rest unexplained. The V and J calls and the clone size are those of that table, but D and trimming were determined from the DNA. A total of about 4,000 clones appear in this sample, about 72% of them only once. About 12% of the sample comes from the top ten.

This clonotype originated in an adult with Crohn's disease. The V and J genes are TRBV15 and TRBJ1-2; the D gene is perhaps TRBD1, on 5 matching bases. Sequenced material: ileal tissue. The bases are TGTGCCACCAGCAGGGACATTGTAGATGGCTACACCTTC. Its protein product is CATSRDIVDGYTF.